This T cell receptor beta chain was captured by sequencing in a study of shared clonotypes between healthy human individuals. Across the whole study: Ranging from 18 to 49 in age, donors were two women and a few men.

Once extracted for a subset, genomic DNA was divided evenly among several immunoSEQ plates. TCRdb keeps only in-frame clones here, not all; method: immunoSEQ multiplex PCR. This sample has 1.6 million or so clones, with 98% to 99% found just once. The sample consisted of naive CD4+ T cells sorted from blood. The subset is: CD45RA+ positively selected. This TCR came from a man aged 25 to 45 in good health.

The DNA of the CDR3 is TGCGCCAGCAGCTTGTATCGGACTAGCGGGAGGCAGTACAATGAGCAGTTCTTC. Residues: CASSLYRTSGRQYNEQFF. This chain links TRBV5-1 with TRBJ2-1, with TRBD2 matching over 14 bases. The CDR3 length is 18 residues. The ends lost 1 base at V and 4 bases at J; junction bases unmatched: 7. CDR1 SGHRS and CDR2 YFSETQ come from the germline V gene.